This TCR beta chain was identified in a study of CD4 and CD8 cells across lung adenocarcinoma regions. Trimming pared 8 bases from V and 6 bases from J, leaving 16 bases between. The germline V gene encodes CDR1 MNHNS and CDR2 SASEGT. The CDR3 loop spans 14 amino acids. TCRdb fed the PCR reads into MiXCR, producing one record per CDR3 protein. The sample has about 5,300 distinct CDR3 sequences; around 62% are singletons. Localized lung adenocarcinoma, a non-small cell lung cancer, affected the donors. The chain employs TRBV6-1 and TRBJ2-2; D is uncertain. Material: CD4+ T cells from the center of a lung tumor. The TCR originated in a female donor with lung adenocarcinoma. The CD4 and CD8 labels of this study may be unreliable. The CDR3 sequence: CASDRPPTPGELFF. In nucleotides, the CDR3 is TGTGCCAGCGACCGGCCGCCAACCCCCGGGGAGCTGTTTTTT.